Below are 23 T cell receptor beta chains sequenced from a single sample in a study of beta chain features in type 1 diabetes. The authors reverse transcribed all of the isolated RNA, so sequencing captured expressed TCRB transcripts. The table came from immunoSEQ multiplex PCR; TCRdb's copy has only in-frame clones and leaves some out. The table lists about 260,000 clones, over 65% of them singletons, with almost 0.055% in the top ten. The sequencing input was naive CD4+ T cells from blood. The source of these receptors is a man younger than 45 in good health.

The CDR3 nucleotides read TGTGCCAGCAGCGTAGGTACTAGCTATTACGCTGAGCAGTTCTTC. Amino acids: CASSVGTSYYAEQFF. The rearrangement joins TRBV9 to TRBJ2-1; tentatively, D is TRBD2 (6 bases). The CDR3 extends over 15 amino acids. CDR1 and CDR2 (germline): SGDLS, YYNGEE. Trimming left V 0 bases short and J 9 bases short, with 16 bases between. Filled out from reference TRBV9 and TRBJ2-1, the complete variable domain reads DSGVTQTPKHLITATGQRVTLRCSPRSGDLSVYWYQQSLDQGLQFLIQYYNGEERAKGNILERFSAQQFPDLHSELNLSSLELGDSALYFCASSVGTSYYAEQFFGPGTRLTVL.

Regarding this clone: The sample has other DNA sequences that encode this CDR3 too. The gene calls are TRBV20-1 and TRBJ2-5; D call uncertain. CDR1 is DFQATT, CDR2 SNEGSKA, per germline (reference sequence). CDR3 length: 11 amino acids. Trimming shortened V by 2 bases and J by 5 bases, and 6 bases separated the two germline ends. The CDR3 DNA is TGCAGTGCTAGATCCGGGGAGACCCAGTACTTC. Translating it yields CSARSGETQYF.

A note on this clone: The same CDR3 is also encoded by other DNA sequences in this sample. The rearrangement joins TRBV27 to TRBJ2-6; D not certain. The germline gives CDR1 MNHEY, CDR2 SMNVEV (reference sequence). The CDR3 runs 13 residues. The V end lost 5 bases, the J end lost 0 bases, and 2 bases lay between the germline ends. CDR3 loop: CASSRSGANVLTF. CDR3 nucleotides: TGTGCCAGCAGTCGCTCTGGGGCCAACGTCCTGACTTTC.

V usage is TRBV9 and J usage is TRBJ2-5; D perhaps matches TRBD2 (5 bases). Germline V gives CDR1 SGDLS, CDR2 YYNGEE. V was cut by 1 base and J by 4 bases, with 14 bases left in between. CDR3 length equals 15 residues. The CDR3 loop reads CASSVTTRLVETQYF. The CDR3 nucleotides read TGTGCCAGCAGCGTAACAACTAGGTTGGTAGAGACCCAGTACTTC.

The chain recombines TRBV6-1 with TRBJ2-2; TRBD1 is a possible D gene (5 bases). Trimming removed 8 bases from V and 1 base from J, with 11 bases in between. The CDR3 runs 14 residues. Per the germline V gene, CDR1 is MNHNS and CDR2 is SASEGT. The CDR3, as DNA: TGTGCCAGCCGACGGACACTGAACACCGGGGAGCTGTTTTTT. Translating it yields CASRRTLNTGELFF.

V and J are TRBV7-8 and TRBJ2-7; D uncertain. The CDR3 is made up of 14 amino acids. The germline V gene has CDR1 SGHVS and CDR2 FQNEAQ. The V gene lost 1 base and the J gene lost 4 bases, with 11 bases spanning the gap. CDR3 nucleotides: TGTGCCAGCAGCTTAGTCCAAGTAGGTTACGAGCAGTACTTC. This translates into CASSLVQVGYEQYF. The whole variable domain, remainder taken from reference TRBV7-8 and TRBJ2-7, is GAGVSQSPRYKVAKRGQDVALRCDPISGHVSLFWYQQALGQGPEFLTYFQNEAQLDKSGLPSDRFFAERPEGSVSTLKIQRTQQEDSAVYLCASSLVQVGYEQYFGPGTRLTVT.

The CDR3 loop is CASSQVATTDTQYF. The CDR3 coding sequence is TGTGCCAGCTCACAAGTGGCCACAACGGATACGCAGTATTTT. The chain has TRBV18 and TRBJ2-3; D is ambiguous. The CDR3 has 14 residues. Germline-derived CDR1 and CDR2 are KGHSH and LQKENI. Trimming removed 4 bases from V and 6 bases from J, with 14 bases in between.

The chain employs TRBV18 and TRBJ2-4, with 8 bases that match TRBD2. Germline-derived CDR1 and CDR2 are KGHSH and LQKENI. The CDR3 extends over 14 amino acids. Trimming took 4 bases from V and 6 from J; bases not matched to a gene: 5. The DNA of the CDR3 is TGTGCCAGCTCACAACGGGAGGGCGGAAACATTCAGTACTTC. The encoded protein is CASSQREGGNIQYF.

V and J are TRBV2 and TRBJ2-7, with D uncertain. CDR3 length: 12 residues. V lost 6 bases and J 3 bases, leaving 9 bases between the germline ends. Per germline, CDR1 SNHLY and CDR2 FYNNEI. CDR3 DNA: TGTGCCAGCAGGTTGGAAGGCTACGAGCAGTACTTC. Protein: CASRLEGYEQYF.

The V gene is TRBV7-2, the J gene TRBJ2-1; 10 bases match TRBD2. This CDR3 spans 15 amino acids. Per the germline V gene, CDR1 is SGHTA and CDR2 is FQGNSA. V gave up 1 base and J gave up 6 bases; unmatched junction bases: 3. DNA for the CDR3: TGTGCCAGCAGCTTAGTCGCTAGCGGGGGCAATGAGCAGTTCTTC. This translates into CASSLVASGGNEQFF.

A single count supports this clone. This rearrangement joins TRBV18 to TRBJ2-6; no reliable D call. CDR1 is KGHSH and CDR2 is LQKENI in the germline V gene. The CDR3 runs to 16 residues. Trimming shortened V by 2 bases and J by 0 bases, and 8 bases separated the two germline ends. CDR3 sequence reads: CASSPTKGSGANVLTF. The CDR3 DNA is TGTGCCAGCTCACCAACAAAGGGCTCTGGGGCCAACGTCCTGACTTTC.

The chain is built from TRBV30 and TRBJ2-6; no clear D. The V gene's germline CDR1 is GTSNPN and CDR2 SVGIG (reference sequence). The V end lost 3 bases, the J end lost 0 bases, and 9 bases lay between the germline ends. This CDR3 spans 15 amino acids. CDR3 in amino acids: CAWRGIVSGANVLTF. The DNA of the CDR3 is TGTGCCTGGAGGGGCATTGTCTCTGGGGCCAACGTCCTGACTTTC.

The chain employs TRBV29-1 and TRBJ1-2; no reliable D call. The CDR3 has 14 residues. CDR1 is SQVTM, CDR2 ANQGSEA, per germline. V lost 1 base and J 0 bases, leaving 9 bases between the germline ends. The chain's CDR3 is CSVEGHKANYGYTF. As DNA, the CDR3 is TGCAGCGTTGAAGGACACAAAGCTAACTATGGCTACACCTTC.

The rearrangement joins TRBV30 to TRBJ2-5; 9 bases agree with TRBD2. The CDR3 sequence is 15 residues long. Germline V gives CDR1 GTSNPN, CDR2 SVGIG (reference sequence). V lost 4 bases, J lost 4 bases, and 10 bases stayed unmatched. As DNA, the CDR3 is TGTGCCTGGAACCCCAAGCGGGGGGCAGGAGAGACCCAGTACTTC. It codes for CAWNPKRGAGETQYF.

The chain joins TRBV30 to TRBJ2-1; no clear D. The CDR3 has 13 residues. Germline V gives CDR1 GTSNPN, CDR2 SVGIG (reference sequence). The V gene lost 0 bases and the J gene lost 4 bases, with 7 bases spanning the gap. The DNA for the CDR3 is TGTGCCTGGAGTGTACAACAGTACAATGAGCAGTTCTTC. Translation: CAWSVQQYNEQFF.

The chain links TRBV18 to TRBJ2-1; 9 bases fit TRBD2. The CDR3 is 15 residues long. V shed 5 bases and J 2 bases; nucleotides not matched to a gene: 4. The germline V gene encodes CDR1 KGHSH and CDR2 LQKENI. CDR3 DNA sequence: TGTGCCAGCTCATATAGCGGGAGTCCCTACAATGAGCAGTTCTTC. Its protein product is CASSYSGSPYNEQFF. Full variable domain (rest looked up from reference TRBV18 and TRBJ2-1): NAGVMQNPRHLVRRRGQEARLRCSPMKGHSHVYWYRQLPEEGLKFMVYLQKENIIDESGMPKERFSAEFPKEGPSILRIQQVVRGDSAAYFCASSYSGSPYNEQFFGPGTRLTVL.

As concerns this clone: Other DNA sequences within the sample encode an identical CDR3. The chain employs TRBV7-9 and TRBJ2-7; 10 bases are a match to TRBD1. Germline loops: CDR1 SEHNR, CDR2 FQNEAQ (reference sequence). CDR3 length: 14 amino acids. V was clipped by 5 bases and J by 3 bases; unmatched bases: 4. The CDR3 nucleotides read TGTGCCAGCAGCCTGGGACAGGGGTTCTACGAGCAGTACTTC. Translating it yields CASSLGQGFYEQYF.

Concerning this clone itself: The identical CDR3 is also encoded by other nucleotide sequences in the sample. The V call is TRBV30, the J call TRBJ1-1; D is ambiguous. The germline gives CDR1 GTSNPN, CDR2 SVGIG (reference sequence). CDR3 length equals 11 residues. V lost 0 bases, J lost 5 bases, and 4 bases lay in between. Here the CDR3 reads CAWSVGTEAFF. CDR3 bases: TGTGCCTGGAGTGTTGGTACTGAAGCTTTCTTT.

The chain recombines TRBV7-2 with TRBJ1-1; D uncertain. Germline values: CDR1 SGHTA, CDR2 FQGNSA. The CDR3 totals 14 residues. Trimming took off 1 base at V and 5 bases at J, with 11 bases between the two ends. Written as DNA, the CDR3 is TGTGCCAGCAGCTTAGAGATGGGAGGGACTGAAGCTTTCTTT. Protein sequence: CASSLEMGGTEAFF.

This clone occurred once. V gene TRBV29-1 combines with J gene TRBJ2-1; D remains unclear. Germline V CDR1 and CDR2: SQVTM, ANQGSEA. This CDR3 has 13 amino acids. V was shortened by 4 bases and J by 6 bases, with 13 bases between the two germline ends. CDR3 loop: CSVGFLTLNEQFF. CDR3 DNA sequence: TGCAGCGTTGGGTTCCTTACTCTCAATGAGCAGTTCTTC.

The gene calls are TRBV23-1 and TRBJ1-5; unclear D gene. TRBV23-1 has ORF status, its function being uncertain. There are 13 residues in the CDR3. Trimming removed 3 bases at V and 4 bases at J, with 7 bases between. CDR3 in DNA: TGCGCCAGCAGTCACCAGTTAAATCAGCCCCAGCATTTT. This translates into CASSHQLNQPQHF.

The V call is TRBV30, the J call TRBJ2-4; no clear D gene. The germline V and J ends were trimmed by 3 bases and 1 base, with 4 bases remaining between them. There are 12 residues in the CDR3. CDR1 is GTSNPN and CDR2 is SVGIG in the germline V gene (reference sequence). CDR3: CAWRSAKNIQYF. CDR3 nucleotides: TGTGCCTGGAGAAGCGCCAAAAACATTCAGTACTTC.

CDR3 loop: CASRKLAGGSYEQYF. CDR3 bases: TGTGCCAGCAGAAAACTAGCGGGGGGCTCCTACGAGCAGTACTTC. V gene TRBV11-2 combines with J gene TRBJ2-7, with 12 positions matching TRBD2. The CDR3 contains 15 residues. The ends lost 6 bases at V and 0 bases at J; junction bases unmatched: 3. CDR1 SGHAT and CDR2 FQNNGV come from the germline V gene.